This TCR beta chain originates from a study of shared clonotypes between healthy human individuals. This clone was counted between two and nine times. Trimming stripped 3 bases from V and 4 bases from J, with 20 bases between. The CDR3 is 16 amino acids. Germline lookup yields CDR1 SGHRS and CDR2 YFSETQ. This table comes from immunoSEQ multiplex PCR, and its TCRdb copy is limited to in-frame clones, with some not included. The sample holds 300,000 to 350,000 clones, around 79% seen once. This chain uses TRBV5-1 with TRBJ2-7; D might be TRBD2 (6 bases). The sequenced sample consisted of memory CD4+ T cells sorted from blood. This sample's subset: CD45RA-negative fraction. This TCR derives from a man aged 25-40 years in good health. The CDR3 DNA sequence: TGCGCCAGCAGCTGGATGGGGGGACGTTTCCTTTACGAGCAGTACTTC. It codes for CASSWMGGRFLYEQYF.